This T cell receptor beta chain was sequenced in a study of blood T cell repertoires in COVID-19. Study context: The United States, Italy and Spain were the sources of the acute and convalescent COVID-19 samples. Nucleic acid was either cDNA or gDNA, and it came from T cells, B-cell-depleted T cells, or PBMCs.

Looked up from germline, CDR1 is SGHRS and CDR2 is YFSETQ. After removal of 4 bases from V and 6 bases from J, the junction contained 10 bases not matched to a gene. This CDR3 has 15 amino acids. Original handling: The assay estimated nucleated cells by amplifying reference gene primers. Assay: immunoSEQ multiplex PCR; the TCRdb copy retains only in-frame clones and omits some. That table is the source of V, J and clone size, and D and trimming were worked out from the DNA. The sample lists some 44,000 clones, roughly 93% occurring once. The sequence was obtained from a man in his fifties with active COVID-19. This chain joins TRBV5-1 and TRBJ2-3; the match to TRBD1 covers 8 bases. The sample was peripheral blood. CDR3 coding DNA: TGCGCCAGCAGCCCAGGACAGGGTAGGACCGATACGCAGTATTTT. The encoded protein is CASSPGQGRTDTQYF.